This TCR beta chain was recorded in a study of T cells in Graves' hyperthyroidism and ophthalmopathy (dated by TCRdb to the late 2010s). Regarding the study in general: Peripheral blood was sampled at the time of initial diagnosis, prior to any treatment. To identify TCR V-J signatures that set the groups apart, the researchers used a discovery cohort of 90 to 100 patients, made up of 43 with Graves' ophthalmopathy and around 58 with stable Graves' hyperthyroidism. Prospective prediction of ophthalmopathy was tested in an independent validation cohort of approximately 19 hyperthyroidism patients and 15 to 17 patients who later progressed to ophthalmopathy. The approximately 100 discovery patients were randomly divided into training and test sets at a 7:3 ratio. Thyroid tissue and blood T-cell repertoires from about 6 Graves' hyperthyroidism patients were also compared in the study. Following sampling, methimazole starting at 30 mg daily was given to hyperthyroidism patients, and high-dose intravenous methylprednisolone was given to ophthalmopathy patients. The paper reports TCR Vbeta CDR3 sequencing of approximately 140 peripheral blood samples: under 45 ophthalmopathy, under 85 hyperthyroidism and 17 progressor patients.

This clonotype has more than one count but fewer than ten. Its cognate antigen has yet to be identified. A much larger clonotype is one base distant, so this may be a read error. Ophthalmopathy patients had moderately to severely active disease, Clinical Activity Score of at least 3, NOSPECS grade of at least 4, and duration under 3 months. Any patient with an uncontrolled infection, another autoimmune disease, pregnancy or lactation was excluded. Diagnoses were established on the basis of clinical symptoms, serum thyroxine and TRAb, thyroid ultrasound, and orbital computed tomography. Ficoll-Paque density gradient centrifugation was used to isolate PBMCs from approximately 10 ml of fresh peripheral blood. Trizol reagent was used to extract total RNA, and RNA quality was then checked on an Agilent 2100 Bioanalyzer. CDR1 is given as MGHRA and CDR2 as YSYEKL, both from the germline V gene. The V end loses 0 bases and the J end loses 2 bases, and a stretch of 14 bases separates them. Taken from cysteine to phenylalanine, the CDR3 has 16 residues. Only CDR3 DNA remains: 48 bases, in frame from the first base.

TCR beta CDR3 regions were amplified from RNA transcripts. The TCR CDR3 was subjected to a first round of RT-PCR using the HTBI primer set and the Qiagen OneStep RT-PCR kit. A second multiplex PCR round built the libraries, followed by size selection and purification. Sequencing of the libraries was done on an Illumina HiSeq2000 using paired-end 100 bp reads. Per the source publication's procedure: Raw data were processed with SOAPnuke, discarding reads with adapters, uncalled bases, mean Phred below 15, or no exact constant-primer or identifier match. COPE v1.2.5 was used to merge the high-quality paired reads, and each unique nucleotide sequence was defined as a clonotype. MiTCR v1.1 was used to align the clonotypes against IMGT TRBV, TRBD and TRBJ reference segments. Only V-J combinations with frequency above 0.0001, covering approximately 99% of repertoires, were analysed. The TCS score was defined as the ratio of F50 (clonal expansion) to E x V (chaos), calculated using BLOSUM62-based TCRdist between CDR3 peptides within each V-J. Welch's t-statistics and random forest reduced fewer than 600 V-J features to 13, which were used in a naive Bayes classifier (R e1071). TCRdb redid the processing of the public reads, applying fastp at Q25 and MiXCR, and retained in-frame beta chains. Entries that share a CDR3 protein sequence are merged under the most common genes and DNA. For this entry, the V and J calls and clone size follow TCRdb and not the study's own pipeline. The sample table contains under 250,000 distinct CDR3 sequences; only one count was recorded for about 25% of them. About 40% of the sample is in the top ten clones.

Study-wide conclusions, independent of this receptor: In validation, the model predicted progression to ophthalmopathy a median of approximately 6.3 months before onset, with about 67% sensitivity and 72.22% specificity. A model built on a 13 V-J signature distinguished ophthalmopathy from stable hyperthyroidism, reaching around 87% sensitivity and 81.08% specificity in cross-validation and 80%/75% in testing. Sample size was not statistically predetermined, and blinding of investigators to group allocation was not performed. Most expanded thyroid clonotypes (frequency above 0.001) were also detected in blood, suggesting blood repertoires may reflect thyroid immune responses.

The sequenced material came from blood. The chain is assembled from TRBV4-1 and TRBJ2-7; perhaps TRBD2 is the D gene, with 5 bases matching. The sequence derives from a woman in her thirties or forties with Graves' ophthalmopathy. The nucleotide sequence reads TGCGCCAGCAGCCAAGATCTTCCTATCGGGACCTACGAGCAGTACTTC. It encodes CASSQDLPIGTYEQYF.